This is a list of T cell receptor beta chains from one sample in a study of human T cells and chemical hapten exposure. In TCRdb, the RACE reads were re-called with MiXCR into one record per CDR3 protein. The table includes around 50,000 distinct CDR3 sequences, 9.3% detected once. Specimen: whole blood, collected in connection with sensitization to the hapten diphenylcyclopropenone (DPC). These receptor sequences come from a woman aged 40-49 years with alopecia areata. Some clones in this sample may be carry-over from other donors' samples. Each CDR3 is given with its conserved first and last residue. Each record gives: clone size, D gene, J gene, V gene, CDR3 protein, CDR3 DNA. D genes are given only for firm matches. Clone size is given for some rows only: seen once, a few or many times, or a class if the clone is expanded.

clone_size: few
d_call: NA
j_call: TRBJ1-2
v_call: TRBV7-8
cdr3_aa: CASSFDNYGYTF
cdr3_nt: TGTGCCAGCAGCTTCGACAACTATGGCTACACCTTC

clone_size: many
d_call: NA
j_call: TRBJ2-1
v_call: TRBV2
cdr3_aa: CASSLFGATSSYNEQFF
cdr3_nt: TGTGCCAGCAGTCTTTTTGGTGCGACAAGCTCCTACAATGAGCAGTTCTTC

clone_size: many
d_call: NA
j_call: TRBJ1-4
v_call: TRBV27
cdr3_aa: CASSIDTLATNEKLFF
cdr3_nt: TGTGCCAGCAGTATAGACACTCTGGCAACTAATGAAAAACTGTTTTTT

clone_size: NA
d_call: NA
j_call: TRBJ1-2
v_call: TRBV27
cdr3_aa: CASRTLNYGYTF
cdr3_nt: TGTGCCAGCCGGACCCTTAACTATGGCTACACCTTC

clone_size: NA
d_call: NA
j_call: TRBJ1-3
v_call: TRBV5-5
cdr3_aa: CASSQAGLSGNTIYF
cdr3_nt: TGTGCCAGCAGCCAGGCGGGGCTTTCTGGAAACACCATATATTTT

clone_size: NA
d_call: NA
j_call: TRBJ1-1
v_call: TRBV2
cdr3_aa: CASRQPGAMNTEAFF
cdr3_nt: TGTGCCAGCAGACAACCGGGAGCCATGAACACTGAAGCTTTCTTT

clone_size: NA
d_call: NA
j_call: TRBJ1-3
v_call: TRBV19
cdr3_aa: CASIEQDRGNTIYF
cdr3_nt: TGTGCCAGTATTGAACAAGACAGGGGAAACACCATATATTTT

clone_size: many
d_call: NA
j_call: TRBJ1-5
v_call: TRBV3-1
cdr3_aa: CASSQDSRRPQHF
cdr3_nt: TGTGCCAGCAGCCAAGATTCAAGGAGGCCCCAGCATTTT

clone_size: many
d_call: NA
j_call: TRBJ1-1
v_call: TRBV6-2/TRBV6-3
cdr3_aa: CASSLTPSRADTEAFF
cdr3_nt: TGTGCCAGCAGCCTCACTCCTTCACGGGCGGACACTGAAGCTTTCTTT

clone_size: many
d_call: NA
j_call: TRBJ1-2
v_call: TRBV25-1
cdr3_aa: CASRAAVNNYGYTF
cdr3_nt: TGTGCCAGCAGGGCGGCTGTCAATAACTATGGCTACACCTTC

clone_size: NA
d_call: TRBD2
j_call: TRBJ2-1
v_call: TRBV3-1
cdr3_aa: CASSQVGSGGAGNEQFF
cdr3_nt: TGTGCCAGCAGCCAAGTAGGTAGCGGGGGGGCCGGTAATGAGCAGTTCTTC

clone_size: few
d_call: TRBD1
j_call: TRBJ2-1
v_call: TRBV2
cdr3_aa: CASSGIGDRAYNEQFF
cdr3_nt: TGTGCCAGCAGTGGAATCGGGGACAGGGCCTACAATGAGCAGTTCTTC

clone_size: few
d_call: NA
j_call: TRBJ1-1
v_call: TRBV9
cdr3_aa: CASSAYRNTEAFF
cdr3_nt: TGTGCCAGCAGCGCGTACAGGAACACTGAAGCTTTCTTT

clone_size: many
d_call: TRBD2
j_call: TRBJ2-3
v_call: TRBV4-2
cdr3_aa: CASSQDLTSGGARTDTQYF
cdr3_nt: TGTGCCAGCAGCCAAGATCTGACTAGCGGGGGGGCGCGCACAGATACGCAGTATTTT

clone_size: many
d_call: NA
j_call: TRBJ1-1
v_call: TRBV7-2
cdr3_aa: CASSLAYQNTEAFF
cdr3_nt: TGTGCCAGCAGCTTAGCCTATCAGAACACTGAAGCTTTCTTT

clone_size: NA
d_call: NA
j_call: TRBJ2-3
v_call: TRBV7-2
cdr3_aa: CASSPGTIPITDTQYF
cdr3_nt: TGTGCCAGCAGCCCCGGGACCATCCCGATCACAGATACGCAGTATTTT

clone_size: many
d_call: NA
j_call: TRBJ2-7
v_call: TRBV10-2
cdr3_aa: CASRKGGNEQYF
cdr3_nt: TGCGCCAGCAGGAAAGGAGGGAACGAGCAGTACTTC

clone_size: many
d_call: NA
j_call: TRBJ1-5
v_call: TRBV12-3/TRBV12-4
cdr3_aa: CASSLVGIGNQPQHF
cdr3_nt: TGTGCCAGCAGTTTAGTTGGGATTGGCAATCAGCCCCAGCATTTT

clone_size: many
d_call: TRBD2
j_call: TRBJ2-3
v_call: TRBV2
cdr3_aa: CASGKGLVEEDTQYF
cdr3_nt: TGTGCCAGCGGGAAGGGACTAGTGGAGGAGGATACGCAGTATTTT

clone_size: many
d_call: NA
j_call: TRBJ1-1
v_call: TRBV6-2/TRBV6-3
cdr3_aa: CASSPGEVREAFF
cdr3_nt: TGTGCCAGCAGCCCCGGGGAGGTCAGAGAAGCTTTCTTT

clone_size: few
d_call: NA
j_call: TRBJ2-7
v_call: TRBV28
cdr3_aa: CASSAPTSEQYF
cdr3_nt: TGTGCCAGCAGTGCCCCAACAAGCGAGCAGTACTTC

clone_size: NA
d_call: NA
j_call: TRBJ1-2
v_call: TRBV14
cdr3_aa: CASSPGAGPLRYTF
cdr3_nt: TGTGCCAGCAGCCCAGGTGCGGGACCATTGCGGTACACCTTC

clone_size: few
d_call: TRBD1
j_call: TRBJ1-2
v_call: TRBV19
cdr3_aa: CASRLTGNYGYTF
cdr3_nt: TGTGCCAGTCGTTTGACAGGGAACTATGGCTACACCTTC

clone_size: many
d_call: NA
j_call: TRBJ2-3
v_call: TRBV12-3/TRBV12-4
cdr3_aa: CASSLRFGDEGTDTQYF
cdr3_nt: TGTGCCAGCAGTTTAAGGTTCGGGGATGAAGGCACAGATACGCAGTATTTT

clone_size: NA
d_call: NA
j_call: TRBJ2-7
v_call: TRBV12-3/TRBV12-4
cdr3_aa: CASRRSLGPEQYF
cdr3_nt: TGTGCCAGCAGGCGGTCCCTGGGTCCCGAGCAGTACTTC

clone_size: few
d_call: NA
j_call: TRBJ2-3
v_call: TRBV6-5
cdr3_aa: CASSYGISGGDTQYF
cdr3_nt: TGTGCCAGCAGTTACGGGATCTCAGGAGGAGATACGCAGTATTTT

clone_size: many
d_call: TRBD2
j_call: TRBJ2-3
v_call: TRBV6-2/TRBV6-3
cdr3_aa: CASSRGRRTDTQYF
cdr3_nt: TGTGCCAGCAGTCGCGGGAGGCGCACAGATACGCAGTATTTT

clone_size: many
d_call: NA
j_call: TRBJ1-2
v_call: TRBV25-1
cdr3_aa: CASSDWGLDGYTF
cdr3_nt: TGTGCCAGCAGTGATTGGGGTCTCGATGGCTACACCTTC

clone_size: many
d_call: TRBD1
j_call: TRBJ1-4
v_call: TRBV7-2
cdr3_aa: CASSKRTGVEKLFF
cdr3_nt: TGTGCCAGCAGCAAACGAACAGGGGTTGAAAAACTGTTTTTT

clone_size: few
d_call: NA
j_call: TRBJ2-7
v_call: TRBV7-2
cdr3_aa: CASSLGSLRYEQYF
cdr3_nt: TGTGCCAGCAGCTTAGGTTCCCTACGATACGAGCAGTACTTC

clone_size: many
d_call: NA
j_call: TRBJ2-4
v_call: TRBV12-3/TRBV12-4
cdr3_aa: CASSLPRAKNIQYF
cdr3_nt: TGTGCCAGCAGTTTACCTAGAGCCAAAAACATTCAGTACTTC

clone_size: many
d_call: NA
j_call: TRBJ1-1
v_call: TRBV15
cdr3_aa: CATSSPAGNTEAFF
cdr3_nt: TGTGCCACCAGCAGTCCCGCGGGGAACACTGAAGCTTTCTTT

clone_size: few
d_call: NA
j_call: TRBJ2-7
v_call: TRBV4-1
cdr3_aa: CASSKAERAYEQYF
cdr3_nt: TGCGCCAGCAGCAAAGCGGAGAGGGCCTACGAGCAGTACTTC

clone_size: many
d_call: NA
j_call: TRBJ1-6
v_call: TRBV5-6
cdr3_aa: CASSPRLLRLSSYNSPLHF
cdr3_nt: TGTGCCAGCAGCCCTCGACTGCTCCGCCTTAGCTCCTATAATTCACCCCTCCACTTT

clone_size: NA
d_call: TRBD1
j_call: TRBJ1-3
v_call: TRBV7-2
cdr3_aa: CASSLSGGSTGNTIYF
cdr3_nt: TGTGCCAGCAGCCTATCAGGGGGCAGTACTGGAAACACCATATATTTT

clone_size: many
d_call: TRBD1
j_call: TRBJ1-1
v_call: TRBV7-2
cdr3_aa: CASSLGQGHHQAFF
cdr3_nt: TGTGCCAGCAGCCTAGGACAGGGCCACCATCAAGCTTTCTTT

clone_size: many
d_call: NA
j_call: TRBJ1-6
v_call: TRBV28
cdr3_aa: CASSLLDGRNYNSPLHF
cdr3_nt: TGTGCCAGCAGTTTACTCGACGGGCGAAACTATAATTCACCCCTCCACTTT

clone_size: many
d_call: NA
j_call: TRBJ1-6
v_call: TRBV20-1
cdr3_aa: CSARDDRGLGNSPLHF
cdr3_nt: TGCAGTGCTAGAGATGACCGGGGCTTAGGGAATTCACCCCTCCACTTT

clone_size: few
d_call: TRBD1
j_call: TRBJ1-4
v_call: TRBV5-1
cdr3_aa: CASSPRQGGEKLFF
cdr3_nt: TGCGCCAGCAGCCCCCGACAGGGAGGTGAAAAACTGTTTTTT

clone_size: many
d_call: NA
j_call: TRBJ1-2
v_call: TRBV12-3/TRBV12-4
cdr3_aa: CASSLEGGRIAGYTF
cdr3_nt: TGTGCCAGCAGTTTAGAAGGGGGTAGGATCGCTGGCTACACCTTC